This T cell receptor beta chain was identified during a study of yellow fever vaccine responses in identical twins. MiXCR, run by TCRdb on the RT-PCR reads, gives a single entry per CDR3 protein. The sample contains about 700 distinct CDR3 sequences, 70% to 90% of which appear only once. Study results and caveats: After vaccination, twins' T cell response reportedly seemed partly convergent, partly personalized.

Points on this clonotype: Its antigen is unidentified.

V lost 7 bases and J 4 bases, leaving 20 bases between the germline ends. The CDR3 has 16 amino acids. The germline V gene has CDR1 LGHNA and CDR2 YNFKEQ. The V and J genes are TRBV4-2 and TRBJ2-1, with D tentatively TRBD1 (7 bases). This receptor was obtained from a female donor who received the yellow fever vaccine. The input for sequencing was T cells from blood (PBMCs), unsorted or a sorted subset (not recorded which), taken before or after yellow fever vaccination (not recorded which). The CDR3 protein is CASTIGGTDIYNEQFF. CDR3 nucleotides: TGTGCCAGCACTATTGGCGGGACAGATATATACAATGAGCAGTTCTTC.